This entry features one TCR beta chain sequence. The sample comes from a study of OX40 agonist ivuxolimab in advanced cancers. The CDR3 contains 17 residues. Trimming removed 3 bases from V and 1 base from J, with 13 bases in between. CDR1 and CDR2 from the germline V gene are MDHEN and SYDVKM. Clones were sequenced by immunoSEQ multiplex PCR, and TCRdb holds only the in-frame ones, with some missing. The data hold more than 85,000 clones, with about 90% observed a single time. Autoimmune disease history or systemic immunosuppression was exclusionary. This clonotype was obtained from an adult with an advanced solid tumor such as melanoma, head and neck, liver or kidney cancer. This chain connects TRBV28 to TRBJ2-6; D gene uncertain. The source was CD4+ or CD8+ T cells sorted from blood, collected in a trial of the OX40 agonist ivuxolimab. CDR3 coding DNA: TGTGCCAGCAGTTTGAATCAGCCCTTTTCTGGGGCCAACGTCCTGACTTTC. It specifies CASSLNQPFSGANVLTF.